The 4 T cell receptor beta chains below come from one sample, sequenced in a study of blood T cell repertoires in COVID-19 (dated by TCRdb to about 2020). The library was built by means of the immunoSEQ multiplex PCR assay. Held by TCRdb, this immuneACCESS table contains in-frame sequences only and omits some clones. Under half of the omission traces to an unresolved V gene where checked; the cause of the rest is unknown. For this sample there are some 150,000 clones; approximately 83% appear just once. The ten largest clonotypes hold about 12% of the sample. Sequencing was carried out using peripheral blood. Receptors originate from a woman aged 55-75 years with COVID-19, enrolled during active disease.

About this clone itself: The sample carries other DNA sequences with the same CDR3. The CDR3 here is CASSLGLGGPYEQYF. For the CDR3, the DNA is TGTGCCAGCAGCTTAGGTTTGGGGGGGCCTTACGAGCAGTACTTC. The rearrangement links TRBV11-2 to TRBJ2-7, with TRBD2 as a possible D gene (7 bases). Germline V lookup: CDR1 SGHAT, CDR2 FQNNGV. Trimming took 1 base from V and 4 from J, leaving 14 bases between them. The CDR3 covers 15 residues.

This clone has a single count. The chain uses TRBV9 and TRBJ1-1; 10 bases are shared with TRBD1. CDR1 and CDR2 from the germline V gene are SGDLS and YYNGEE. V shed 4 bases, J shed 6 bases, and the junction held 6 bases outside the gene matches. This CDR3 contains 14 residues. This CDR3 reads CASSSGTGAPEAFF. CDR3 DNA sequence: TGTGCCAGCAGCTCCGGGACAGGGGCCCCTGAAGCTTTCTTT. Looking up the rest from reference TRBV9 and TRBJ1-1 gives the full variable domain: DSGVTQTPKHLITATGQRVTLRCSPRSGDLSVYWYQQSLDQGLQFLIQYYNGEERAKGNILERFSAQQFPDLHSELNLSSLELGDSALYFCASSSGTGAPEAFFGQGTRLTVV.

This rearrangement joins TRBV11-1 to TRBJ2-1, with TRBD2 as a possible D gene (5 bases). The V gene's germline CDR1 is SGHAT and CDR2 FQDESV (reference sequence). The CDR3 contains 14 residues. V was clipped by 1 base and J by 7 bases, with 11 bases between them. The CDR3 DNA reads TGTGCCAGCAGCTTAGAGGACTGGGGAAATGAGCAGTTCTTC. Translated: CASSLEDWGNEQFF.

The V and J genes are TRBV6-5 and TRBJ1-1; no definite D call. The CDR3 covers 15 residues. The germline V gene has CDR1 MNHEY and CDR2 SVGAGI. V gave up 0 bases and J gave up 4 bases, with 12 bases separating them. The chain's CDR3 is CASSYSVSASTEAFF. CDR3 nucleotides: TGTGCCAGCAGTTACTCGGTGAGTGCGAGCACTGAAGCTTTCTTT.